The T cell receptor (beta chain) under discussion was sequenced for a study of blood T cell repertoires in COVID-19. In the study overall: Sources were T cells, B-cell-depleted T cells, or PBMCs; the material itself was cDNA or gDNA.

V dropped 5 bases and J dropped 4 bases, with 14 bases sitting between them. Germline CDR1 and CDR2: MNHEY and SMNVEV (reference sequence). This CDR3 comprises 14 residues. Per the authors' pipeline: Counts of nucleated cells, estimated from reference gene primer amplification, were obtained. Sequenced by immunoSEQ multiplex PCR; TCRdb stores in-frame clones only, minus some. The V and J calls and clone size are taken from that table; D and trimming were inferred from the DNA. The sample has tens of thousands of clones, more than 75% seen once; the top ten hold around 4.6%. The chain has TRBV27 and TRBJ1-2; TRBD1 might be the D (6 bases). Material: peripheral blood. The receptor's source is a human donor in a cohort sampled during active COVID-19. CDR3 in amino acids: CASSDADRLYGYTF. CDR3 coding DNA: TGTGCCAGCAGTGACGCCGACAGGCTCTATGGCTACACCTTC.